Below are 8 T cell receptor beta chains sequenced from a single sample in a study of beta chain features in type 1 diabetes. Reverse transcription of all isolated RNA meant that expressed TCRB transcripts were sequenced. Only in-frame clones appear in the TCRdb table, and some are missing; sequencing was by immunoSEQ multiplex PCR. The sample consists of 450,000 or so clones, approximately 10% of them appearing once. Material for sequencing was naive CD4+ T cells from blood. These TCRs come from a woman younger than 35 in good health.

Turning to this clone: Other DNA sequences in this specimen translate into the identical CDR3. The chain has TRBV4-1 and TRBJ1-2; TRBD1 matches 9 bases. Germline V gives CDR1 MGHRA, CDR2 YSYEKL. J lost 1 base, V lost 4 bases, and 4 bases had no gene match. The CDR3 is 15 amino acids. In DNA, the CDR3 is TGCGCCAGCAGCCGTCCGGGACAGGGTAACTATGGCTACACCTTC. It translates to CASSRPGQGNYGYTF.

This clone showed up just a few times. V usage is TRBV2 and J usage is TRBJ2-7, with 7 bases fitting TRBD2. CDR1 SNHLY and CDR2 FYNNEI come from the germline V gene. The junction had 7 bases not matched to a gene; V was cut back by 5 bases and J by 0 bases. The CDR3 runs 15 residues. CDR3 residues: CASSHRIAGSYEQYF. In DNA form, the CDR3 reads TGTGCCAGCAGTCATAGAATAGCGGGCTCCTACGAGCAGTACTTC.

Comments on this clone: This sample also contains other DNA sequences that code for the same CDR3. The CDR3 loop is CASSGPTDTQYF. CDR3 in DNA: TGTGCCAGCTCAGGCCCCACAGATACGCAGTATTTT. The V and J genes are TRBV18 and TRBJ2-3; D gene ambiguous. The V gene's germline CDR1 is KGHSH and CDR2 LQKENI. Between the trimmed V and J ends, which lost 5 bases and 2 bases, there was a span of 5 bases. The CDR3 covers 12 residues.

The sample holds a few counts of this clone. V usage is TRBV29-1 and J usage is TRBJ2-3; D not certain. The CDR3 runs to 13 residues. The V gene's germline CDR1 is SQVTM and CDR2 ANQGSEA. Trimming took 5 bases from V and 1 from J, leaving 10 bases between them. CDR3 in DNA: TGCAGCGTTCGGCCCGACGGCACAGATACGCAGTATTTT. Amino acids: CSVRPDGTDTQYF.

The V and J genes are TRBV9 and TRBJ2-1, with 9 bases lining up with TRBD2. The V gene's germline CDR1 is SGDLS and CDR2 YYNGEE. The CDR3 covers 17 residues. V lost 0 bases and J lost 0; bases outside the gene matches: 4. The chain's CDR3 is CASSVGLAESSYNEQFF. CDR3 bases: TGTGCCAGCAGCGTAGGACTAGCGGAGAGCTCCTACAATGAGCAGTTCTTC.

This clone was seen only a few times. The genes are TRBV18 and TRBJ1-1; a weak D match, TRBD1 (6 bases). CDR1 KGHSH and CDR2 LQKENI come from the germline V gene. The V gene lost 1 base and the J gene lost 1 base, with 13 bases spanning the gap. The CDR3 has 16 amino acids. The chain's CDR3 is CASSPLSRGTNTEAFF. The CDR3 DNA is TGTGCCAGCTCACCACTGAGCAGGGGAACGAACACTGAAGCTTTCTTT.

In this sample, this clone turned up a few times. The chain carries TRBV11-2 and TRBJ2-5; D not resolved. This CDR3 is 10 amino acids long. V gave up 4 bases and J gave up 7 bases, with 4 bases separating them. CDR1 is SGHAT, CDR2 FQNNGV, per germline. CDR3 region: CASSSRTQYF. Here the CDR3 DNA reads TGTGCCAGCAGCTCACGGACCCAGTACTTC.

The chain is built from TRBV7-2 and TRBJ2-2; no reliable D call. CDR3 length equals 13 residues. The germline V and J ends were trimmed by 5 bases and 4 bases, with 8 bases remaining between them. Germline values: CDR1 SGHTA, CDR2 FQGNSA. The CDR3 is CASSRRVTGELFF. The DNA of the CDR3 is TGTGCCAGCAGCAGACGGGTCACCGGGGAGCTGTTTTTT.